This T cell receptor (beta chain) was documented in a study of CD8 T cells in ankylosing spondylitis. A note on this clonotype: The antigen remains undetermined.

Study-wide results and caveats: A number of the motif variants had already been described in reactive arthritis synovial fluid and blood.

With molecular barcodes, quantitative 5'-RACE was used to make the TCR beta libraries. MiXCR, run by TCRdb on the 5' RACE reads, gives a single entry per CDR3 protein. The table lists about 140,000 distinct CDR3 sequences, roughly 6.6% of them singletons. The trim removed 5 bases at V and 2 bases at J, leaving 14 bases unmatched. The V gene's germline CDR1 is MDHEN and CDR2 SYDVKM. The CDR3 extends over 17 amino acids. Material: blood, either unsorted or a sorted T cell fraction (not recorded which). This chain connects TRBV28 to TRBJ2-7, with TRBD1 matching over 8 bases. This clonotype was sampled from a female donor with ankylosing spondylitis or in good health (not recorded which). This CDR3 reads CASSPHLPGTGPYEQYF. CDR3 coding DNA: TGTGCCAGCAGTCCACACCTCCCCGGGACAGGACCCTACGAGCAGTACTTC. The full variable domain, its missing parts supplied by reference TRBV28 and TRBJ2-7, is DVKVTQSSRYLVKRTGEKVFLECVQDMDHENMFWYRQDPGLGLRLIYFSYDVKMKEKGDIPEGYSVSREKKERFSLILESASTNQTSMYLCASSPHLPGTGPYEQYFGPGTRLTVT.